This entry lists 15 T cell receptor beta chains sequenced from one sample in a study of blood T cell repertoires in COVID-19. Clones were sequenced by immunoSEQ multiplex PCR, and TCRdb holds only the in-frame ones, with some missing. The data show fewer than 200,000 clones, roughly 80% seen once. Input material: peripheral blood. These receptors originate from a woman in her sixties with COVID-19, enrolled during active disease.

This clone was recorded a few times. This chain links TRBV7-2 with TRBJ1-1, with 7 bases aligning to TRBD1. The CDR3 loop spans 14 amino acids. V trimming: 4 bases; J trimming: 4 bases; junction bases outside the gene matches: 6. The germline V gene encodes CDR1 SGHTA and CDR2 FQGNSA. The CDR3 loop is CASSWGQLITEAFF. For the CDR3, the DNA is TGTGCCAGCAGCTGGGGACAGCTAATCACTGAAGCTTTCTTT. The whole variable domain, filled in from reference TRBV7-2 and TRBJ1-1, reads GAGVSQSPSNKVTEKGKDVELRCDPISGHTALYWYRQSLGQGLEFLIYFQGNSAPDKSGLPSDRFSAERTGGSVSTLTIQRTQQEDSAVYLCASSWGQLITEAFFGQGTRLTVV.

The gene calls are TRBV9 and TRBJ1-3; 8 bases align to TRBD1. The CDR3 totals 18 residues. The trim removed 0 bases at V and 7 bases at J, leaving 15 bases unmatched. Germline loops: CDR1 SGDLS, CDR2 YYNGEE. The CDR3 loop reads CASSVEESGTGTGNTIYF. DNA for the CDR3: TGTGCCAGCAGCGTAGAGGAGTCCGGGACAGGTACGGGCAACACCATATATTTT.

V is TRBV6-6 and J is TRBJ2-4; 13 positions match TRBD2. The CDR3 loop spans 16 amino acids. Per germline, CDR1 MNHNY and CDR2 SVGAGI (reference sequence). V shed 6 bases and J 7 bases; nucleotides not matched to a gene: 9. This chain's CDR3 is CASSSRTSGSPNIQYF. The CDR3, as DNA: TGTGCCAGCAGCTCAAGGACTAGCGGGAGTCCGAACATTCAGTACTTC.

This rearrangement joins TRBV19 to TRBJ2-5; 13 nucleotides align to TRBD2. This CDR3 spans 16 amino acids. Germline CDR1 and CDR2: LNHDA and SQIVND (reference sequence). The junction had 7 bases not matched to a gene; V was cut back by 4 bases and J by 5 bases. In nucleotides, the CDR3 is TGTGCCAGTAGTACCTTCTCGACTAGCGGGAGGGAGACCCAGTACTTC. Translated, it gives CASSTFSTSGRETQYF. The complete variable domain, with remaining parts taken from reference TRBV19 and TRBJ2-5, reads DGGITQSPKYLFRKEGQNVTLSCEQNLNHDAMYWYRQDPGQGLRLIYYSQIVNDFQKGDIAEGYSVSREKKESFPLTVTSAQKNPTAFYLCASSTFSTSGRETQYFGPGTRLLVL.

A single count supports this clone. V is TRBV5-6 and J is TRBJ2-5; 10 nucleotides line up with TRBD1. The V gene's germline CDR1 is SGHDT and CDR2 YYEEEE. V shed 4 bases and J 3 bases; nucleotides not matched to a gene: 9. This CDR3 has 16 amino acids. Written as DNA, the CDR3 is TGTGCCAGCAGCCCCCGGGGACAGGGGTGGAAAGAGACCCAGTACTTC. It is translated as CASSPRGQGWKETQYF.

The chain uses TRBV18 and TRBJ1-2, with D possibly being TRBD1 (6 bases). This CDR3 region has 16 residues. Germline lookup yields CDR1 KGHSH and CDR2 LQKENI. V gave up 2 bases and J gave up 6 bases, with 19 bases separating them. In DNA, the CDR3 is TGTGCCAGCTCACCAGGGCCCCCACAGGGTCGGGATGGCTACACCTTC. Translated: CASSPGPPQGRDGYTF.

The V and J genes are TRBV5-5 and TRBJ2-2, with a possible D match to TRBD2 (5 bases). The CDR3 is made up of 15 amino acids. The germline gives CDR1 SGHKS, CDR2 YYEKEE (reference sequence). V lost 3 bases and J lost 6, with 15 bases in between. The CDR3 here is CASSSTRVASGELFF. The DNA for the CDR3 is TGTGCCAGCAGCTCAACTAGAGTCGCATCCGGGGAGCTGTTTTTT. Drawing the rest from reference TRBV5-5 and TRBJ2-2, the complete variable domain is DAGVTQSPTHLIKTRGQQVTLRCSPISGHKSVSWYQQVLGQGPQFIFQYYEKEERGRGNFPDRFSARQFPNYSSELNVNALLLGDSALYLCASSSTRVASGELFFGEGSRLTVL.

The chain links TRBV5-5 to TRBJ2-5, with 10 bases aligning to TRBD2. This CDR3 comprises 15 residues. Per the germline V gene, CDR1 is SGHKS and CDR2 is YYEKEE (reference sequence). The J segment lost 5 bases and the V segment lost 4 bases, leaving 8 bases of the junction unmatched. CDR3 sequence (DNA): TGTGCCAGCAGCCCGGGAGTAGCGGGGGGTGAGACCCAGTACTTC. Translation gives CASSPGVAGGETQYF. Filled out from reference TRBV5-5 and TRBJ2-5, the complete variable domain reads DAGVTQSPTHLIKTRGQQVTLRCSPISGHKSVSWYQQVLGQGPQFIFQYYEKEERGRGNFPDRFSARQFPNYSSELNVNALLLGDSALYLCASSPGVAGGETQYFGPGTRLLVL.

This chain joins TRBV28 and TRBJ1-5; TRBD1 agrees at 12 bases. The CDR3 sequence is 17 residues long. Germline-derived CDR1 and CDR2 are MDHEN and SYDVKM. V lost 5 bases to trimming and J lost 3 bases; unmatched junction nucleotides: 8. In DNA, the CDR3 is TGTGCCAGCAGTGCCGGGACAGGGGGCGCTTACAATCAGCCCCAGCATTTT. It yields the protein CASSAGTGGAYNQPQHF.

This chain connects TRBV10-1 to TRBJ2-1; TRBD2 matches at 7 bases. CDR1 is WNHNN and CDR2 is SYGVQD in the germline V gene (reference sequence). CDR3 length equals 14 residues. V lost 6 bases to trimming and J lost 5 bases; unmatched junction nucleotides: 7. The CDR3 sequence is CASSTTGGNNEQFF. CDR3 coding DNA: TGCGCCAGCAGCACAACGGGGGGAAACAATGAGCAGTTCTTC.

This clone was counted ten times or more. This chain connects TRBV27 to TRBJ1-6; D gene unclear. Germline CDR1 reads MNHEY; CDR2 reads SMNVEV (reference sequence). With 8 bases removed from V and 5 bases from J, the gap between germline ends came to 16 bases. This CDR3 has 15 residues. The DNA for the CDR3 is TGTGCCAGCTCTCCCGCGGGCACTGATAATTCACCCCTCCACTTT. As protein: CASSPAGTDNSPLHF.

V and J are TRBV5-4 and TRBJ1-3; 8 nucleotides align to TRBD1. This CDR3 contains 16 residues. Germline CDR1 SGHNT, CDR2 YYREEE (reference sequence). V lost 8 bases to trimming and J lost 0 bases; unmatched junction nucleotides: 10. CDR3 DNA: TGTGCCAGTTTCCTCAGGGGGCCAAGCTCTGGAAACACCATATATTTT. Protein product: CASFLRGPSSGNTIYF.

DNA for the CDR3: TGTGCCAGCGGGGCAGGGTTGGGCGAGCAGTACTTC. It codes for CASGAGLGEQYF. The V and J genes are TRBV6-1 and TRBJ2-7, with a possible D match to TRBD1 (5 bases). The CDR3 has 12 residues. CDR1 and CDR2 from the germline V gene are MNHNS and SASEGT. The ends were cut back, 8 bases at V and 6 bases at J, with 14 bases in the middle.

The CDR3 sequence: CASSLAWGIQGRLGKQFF. CDR3 nucleotides: TGTGCCAGCAGCTTAGCTTGGGGGATACAGGGGCGGTTAGGGAAGCAGTTCTTC. The V gene is TRBV7-9, the J gene TRBJ2-1; 7 positions match TRBD1. Losses at the gene ends were 0 bases for V and 11 bases for J; bases not matched to a gene: 19. Germline V CDR1 and CDR2: SEHNR, FQNEAQ (reference sequence). This CDR3 spans 18 amino acids.

The CDR3: CASSDGTGSAYGYTF. DNA of the CDR3: TGTGCCAGCAGTGACGGGACAGGGTCCGCCTATGGCTACACCTTC. The chain uses TRBV6-4 and TRBJ1-2; 9 bases are a match to TRBD1. J lost 4 bases, V lost 2 bases, and 5 bases had no gene match. The CDR3 runs to 15 residues. The germline gives CDR1 MRHNA, CDR2 SNTAGT.